These 5 T cell receptor beta chains were all obtained from the same sample, sequenced in a study of T cell clones after liver transplantation. Data came from immunoSEQ multiplex PCR; TCRdb stores just in-frame clones and leaves some out. Here the sample spans about 70,000 clones, 80% being singletons. The material was CD4+ T cells from blood, obtained 12 months after liver transplant. These receptors were obtained from a human patient who received a liver transplant. Some T cells may arise from the graft donor.

V is TRBV28 and J is TRBJ2-7; unclear D gene. Germline V lookup: CDR1 MDHEN, CDR2 SYDVKM. Trimming removed 10 bases at V and 5 bases at J, with 18 bases between. The length of the CDR3 is 13 residues. This chain's CDR3 is CAISPGPGDEQYF. CDR3 coding DNA: TGTGCCATCTCCCCCGGACCAGGCGACGAGCAGTACTTC.

The table lists this clone with a count of one. V is TRBV6-4 and J is TRBJ1-4, with D hard to call. Looked up from germline, CDR1 is MRHNA and CDR2 is SNTAGT. The CDR3 consists of 15 residues. The V gene lost 0 bases and the J gene lost 7 bases, with 12 bases spanning the gap. The CDR3 reads CASSDSPPLGEKLFF. The CDR3 coding sequence is TGTGCCAGCAGTGACTCCCCCCCTTTGGGTGAAAAACTGTTTTTT.

This clone has just a few counts. This chain links TRBV7-2 with TRBJ1-5; D not resolved. The CDR3 sequence is 12 residues long. V shed 2 bases and J shed 10 bases, with 9 bases lying between them. The germline gives CDR1 SGHTA, CDR2 FQGNSA. DNA for the CDR3: TGTGCCAGCAGCTTACCTTCGGGACCCCAGCATTTT. Its translation: CASSLPSGPQHF.

The rearrangement joins TRBV7-2 to TRBJ2-7; 10 bases agree with TRBD2. This CDR3 is 16 amino acids long. Trimming cost V 3 bases and J 5 bases; bases outside gene matches: 10. The germline V gene has CDR1 SGHTA and CDR2 FQGNSA. CDR3: CASSLSSGSGQHEQYF. The CDR3 DNA is TGTGCCAGCAGCTTGTCTAGCGGGAGTGGTCAGCACGAGCAGTACTTC.

The V gene is TRBV9, the J gene TRBJ2-7, with D maybe TRBD1 (6 bases). Germline-derived CDR1 and CDR2 are SGDLS and YYNGEE. The CDR3 has 13 residues. With 1 base removed from V and 6 bases from J, the gap between germline ends came to 11 bases. The CDR3 spells CASSVTQGREQYF. The CDR3 DNA reads as TGTGCCAGCAGCGTAACACAGGGTCGCGAGCAGTACTTC.